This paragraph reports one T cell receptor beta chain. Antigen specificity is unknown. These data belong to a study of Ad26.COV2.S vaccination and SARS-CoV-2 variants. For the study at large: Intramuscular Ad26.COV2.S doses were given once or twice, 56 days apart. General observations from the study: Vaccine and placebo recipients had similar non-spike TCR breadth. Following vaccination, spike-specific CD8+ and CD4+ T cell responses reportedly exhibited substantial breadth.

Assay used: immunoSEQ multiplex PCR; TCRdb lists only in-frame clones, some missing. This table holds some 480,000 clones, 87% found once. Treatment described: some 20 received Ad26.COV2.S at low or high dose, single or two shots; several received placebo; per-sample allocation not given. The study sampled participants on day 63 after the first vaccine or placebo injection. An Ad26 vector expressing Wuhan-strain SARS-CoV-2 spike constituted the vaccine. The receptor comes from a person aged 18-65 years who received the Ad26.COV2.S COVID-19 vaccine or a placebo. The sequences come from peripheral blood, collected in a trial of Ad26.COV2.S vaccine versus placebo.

CDR3 sequence: CSARGSSEQYF. The CDR3 DNA sequence: TGCAGTGCTAGAGGATCCAGCGAGCAGTACTTC. The genes are TRBV20-1 and TRBJ2-7; D gene unclear. The ends were cut back, 1 base at V and 6 bases at J, with 7 bases in the middle. Germline V gene data show CDR1 as DFQATT and CDR2 as SNEGSKA (reference sequence). The CDR3 totals 11 residues.